The next 23 T cell receptor beta chains were all read from a single sample in a study of blood T cell repertoires in COVID-19. Sequencing used immunoSEQ multiplex PCR; TCRdb keeps in-frame clones, though not all of them. The sample carries about 410,000 clones, about nine tenths recorded once. The sample comprised PBMCs or T cells enriched from blood (not recorded which). These receptor sequences come from a man younger than 35 who had recovered from COVID-19.

The chain combines TRBV28 with TRBJ1-1; tentatively, D is TRBD1 (5 bases). The CDR3 has 14 amino acids. Germline values: CDR1 MDHEN, CDR2 SYDVKM. V was clipped by 7 bases and J by 8 bases, with 20 bases between them. The CDR3 bases are TGTGCCAGCACCAAACATTCCGGGGACTTCGAAGCTTTCTTT. Its translation: CASTKHSGDFEAFF.

About this clone itself: This sample also contains other DNA sequences that code for the same CDR3. The V gene is TRBV27, the J gene TRBJ2-3; 11 bases map to TRBD2. From germline, CDR1 is MNHEY and CDR2 SMNVEV (reference sequence). This CDR3 is built from 16 residues. V lost 4 bases to trimming and J lost 2 bases; unmatched junction nucleotides: 5. The CDR3 loop reads CASSSRLAGYTDTQYF. The CDR3 nucleotides are TGTGCCAGCAGTTCCAGACTAGCGGGGTACACAGATACGCAGTATTTT.

V and J are TRBV5-4 and TRBJ2-1; 8 bases are shared with TRBD2. Losses at the gene ends were 4 bases for V and 0 bases for J; bases not matched to a gene: 9. This CDR3 region has 17 residues. Germline V gives CDR1 SGHNT, CDR2 YYREEE (reference sequence). CDR3 sequence: CASSAQLAGGSYNEQFF. CDR3 DNA: TGTGCCAGCAGCGCCCAACTGGCGGGAGGCTCCTACAATGAGCAGTTCTTC.

The chain couples TRBV7-8 to TRBJ2-3; D is ambiguous. The CDR3 sequence is 14 residues long. V was shortened by 5 bases and J by 4 bases, with 13 bases between the two germline ends. Germline assignment: CDR1 SGHVS and CDR2 FQNEAQ. CDR3 in amino acids: CASSLYQASDTQYF. CDR3 sequence (DNA): TGTGCCAGCAGCCTCTACCAGGCATCAGATACGCAGTATTTT.

This clone has just a few counts. This chain links TRBV19 with TRBJ2-1; 7 nucleotides align to TRBD2. With 5 bases clipped from V and 7 bases from J, the junction kept 11 bases outside the gene matches. There are 15 residues in the CDR3. Looked up from germline, CDR1 is LNHDA and CDR2 is SQIVND (reference sequence). CDR3 in amino acids: CASSPGTTKGNEQFF. The CDR3 DNA reads as TGTGCCAGTAGTCCCGGGACTACCAAAGGGAATGAGCAGTTCTTC.

The chain recombines TRBV5-1 with TRBJ1-2; 9 bases map to TRBD1. Germline loops: CDR1 SGHRS, CDR2 YFSETQ. This CDR3 contains 15 residues. Trimming removed 3 bases from V and 5 bases from J; junction bases left unmatched: 8. The CDR3, as DNA: TGCGCCAGCAGCTCGGGACAGGGCTTTTTGTATGGCTACACCTTC. Protein: CASSSGQGFLYGYTF.

The chain links TRBV4-1 to TRBJ1-4; D possibly corresponds to TRBD1 (6 bases). This CDR3 spans 15 amino acids. Germline V gene sequence: CDR1 MGHRA, CDR2 YSYEKL. The ends were cut back, 0 bases at V and 12 bases at J, with 17 bases in the middle. For the CDR3, the DNA is TGCGCCAGCAGCCAAGATGGGCAGGGGTTCGGTCAACTGTTTTTT. It is translated as CASSQDGQGFGQLFF.

This rearrangement joins TRBV7-4 to TRBJ2-7, with 9 bases aligning to TRBD1. V dropped 5 bases and J dropped 3; count of bases not matched to a gene: 5. In germline, CDR1 is SGHVT, CDR2 SQSDAQ. The CDR3 length is 14 residues. In DNA form, the CDR3 reads TGTGCCAGCAGCCCGGGACAGGGTATCTACGAGCAGTACTTC. It yields the protein CASSPGQGIYEQYF. Complete variable domain (other parts from reference TRBV7-4 and TRBJ2-7): GAGVSQSPRYKVAKRGRDVALRCDSISGHVTLYWYRQTLGQGSEVLTYSQSDAQRDKSGRPSGRFSAERPERSVSTLKIQRTEQGDSAVYLCASSPGQGIYEQYFGPGTRLTVT.

CDR3: CASSFRDTNNSPLHF. CDR3 in DNA: TGTGCCAGCAGTTTCCGGGACACCAATAATTCACCCCTCCACTTT. The chain links TRBV6-4 to TRBJ1-6, with D possibly being TRBD1 (6 bases). V dropped 5 bases and J dropped 5 bases, with 13 bases sitting between them. This CDR3 has 15 residues. CDR1 is MRHNA and CDR2 is SNTAGT in the germline V gene.

The V gene is TRBV18, the J gene TRBJ1-2; possible D gene TRBD1, 6 bases. The CDR3 consists of 14 residues. In germline, CDR1 is KGHSH, CDR2 LQKENI. Trimming pared 0 bases from V and 4 bases from J, leaving 9 bases between. The CDR3 sequence: CASSPPGAGYGYTF. As DNA, the CDR3 is TGTGCCAGCTCACCACCGGGGGCGGGCTATGGCTACACCTTC.

V usage is TRBV29-1 and J usage is TRBJ2-3; possibly TRBD2 for D (5 bases). The germline CDR1 and CDR2 sequences are SQVTM and ANQGSEA. This CDR3 spans 14 amino acids. V lost 4 bases, J lost 0 bases, and 11 bases lay in between. The CDR3, as DNA: TGCAGCGTTGGGACTGGCGCTAGCACAGATACGCAGTATTTT. This gives the protein CSVGTGASTDTQYF.

The J gene is TRBJ1-2, the V gene TRBV7-9, with 9 bases matching TRBD1. Germline lookup yields CDR1 SEHNR and CDR2 FQNEAQ (reference sequence). V lost 1 base to trimming and J lost 8 bases; unmatched junction nucleotides: 11. The CDR3 contains 16 residues. The CDR3 here is CASSLEGRGTGYGYTF. The CDR3, as DNA: TGTGCCAGCAGCTTAGAGGGGCGTGGGACAGGGTACGGCTACACCTTC. Drawing the rest from reference TRBV7-9 and TRBJ1-2, the complete variable domain is DTGVSQNPRHKITKRGQNVTFRCDPISEHNRLYWYRQTLGQGPEFLTYFQNEAQLEKSRLLSDRFSAERPKGSFSTLEIQRTEQGDSAMYLCASSLEGRGTGYGYTFGSGTRLTVV.

In this sample, this clone turned up a few times. The rearrangement joins TRBV3-1 (or the pseudogene TRBV3-2) to TRBJ2-3; TRBD2 matches at 9 bases. The CDR3 runs to 16 residues. The trim removed 4 bases at V and 6 bases at J, leaving 11 bases unmatched. CDR1 and CDR2 from the germline V gene are LGHDT and YNNKEL (reference sequence). The CDR3 here is CASSPRGSGGRDTQYF. CDR3 DNA: TGTGCCAGCAGCCCCCGTGGTAGCGGGGGCCGGGATACGCAGTATTTT.

As DNA, the CDR3 is TGTGCCACCAGCAGAGACCGGAGCTCCTACGAGCAGTACTTC. Translating gives CATSRDRSSYEQYF. This sequence joins TRBV15 and TRBJ2-7; D uncertain. V lost 0 bases, J lost 0 bases, and 6 bases lay in between. This CDR3 region has 14 residues. Germline V gene sequence: CDR1 LNHNV, CDR2 YYDKDF (reference sequence).

This clone turned up a few times. The same CDR3 also results from other DNA sequences found in this sample. V usage is TRBV9 and J usage is TRBJ2-7, with TRBD2 matching 8 bases. Per the germline V gene, CDR1 is SGDLS and CDR2 is YYNGEE. J lost 1 base, V lost 0 bases, and 3 bases had no gene match. The CDR3 runs 15 residues. CDR3 loop: CASSVGAGGSYEQYF. Here the CDR3 DNA reads TGTGCCAGCAGCGTAGGCGCGGGAGGTTCCTACGAGCAGTACTTC.

The chain links TRBV29-1 to TRBJ2-5; D perhaps matches TRBD1 (6 bases). Trimming cost V 4 bases and J 5 bases, with 23 bases left between them. Germline assignment: CDR1 SQVTM and CDR2 ANQGSEA. This CDR3 region has 16 residues. The CDR3 DNA reads TGCAGCGTTGGGGGTTACCTACAGGGTTCGTCCGAGACCCAGTACTTC. Protein sequence: CSVGGYLQGSSETQYF.

This chain links TRBV7-6 with TRBJ1-6; perhaps TRBD1 as D (5 bases). V lost 5 bases and J lost 10, with 12 bases in between. This CDR3 spans 13 amino acids. Germline V lookup: CDR1 SGHVS, CDR2 FNYEAQ. CDR3 bases: TGTGCCAGCAGCCCTCAGGGTGAATCACCCCTCCACTTT. Its protein product is CASSPQGESPLHF.

The rearrangement uses TRBV12-5 and TRBJ1-5; 10 nucleotides align to TRBD1. V shed 3 bases and J 0 bases; nucleotides not matched to a gene: 8. The length of the CDR3 is 18 residues. Germline V lookup: CDR1 LGHNT, CDR2 FRNRAP. In DNA, the CDR3 is TGTGCTAGTGGTTTCGGGACAGGGGAATTTCGTAGCAATCAGCCCCAGCATTTT. Protein sequence: CASGFGTGEFRSNQPQHF.

This clone occurred once. The chain recombines TRBV27 with TRBJ2-3, with 7 bases aligning to TRBD1. Germline-derived CDR1 and CDR2 are MNHEY and SMNVEV (reference sequence). The CDR3 covers 15 residues. The V gene end was trimmed by 5 bases and the J gene end by 1 base; junction bases not matched to a gene: 6. The DNA of the CDR3 is TGTGCCAGCAGTGCCGGGACAGCCCGCACAGATACGCAGTATTTT. It is translated as CASSAGTARTDTQYF.

This clone was detected once. The gene calls are TRBV5-5 and TRBJ2-1; TRBD2 matches 10 bases. The CDR3 totals 15 residues. Trimming cost V 3 bases and J 6 bases; bases outside gene matches: 6. From germline, CDR1 is SGHKS and CDR2 YYEKEE (reference sequence). The CDR3 nucleotides are TGTGCCAGCAGCTCCGGACTAGCGGCGGGCAATGAGCAGTTCTTC. Encoded protein: CASSSGLAAGNEQFF.

V and J are TRBV9 and TRBJ1-1; D is possibly TRBD1 (6 bases). The V gene lost 5 bases and the J gene lost 4 bases, with 15 bases spanning the gap. The CDR3 runs 14 residues. The germline CDR1 and CDR2 sequences are SGDLS and YYNGEE. CDR3 sequence: CASSRGGLGTEAFF. CDR3 DNA sequence: TGTGCCAGCAGTAGGGGGGGTCTCGGCACTGAAGCTTTCTTT.

The chain recombines TRBV7-9 with TRBJ2-7, with D perhaps matching TRBD1 or TRBD2 (5 bases each). The CDR3 contains 12 residues. Germline V gene sequence: CDR1 SEHNR, CDR2 FQNEAQ (reference sequence). Trimming took 7 bases from V and 2 from J, leaving 9 bases between them. CDR3 amino acids: CASTGHPYEQYF. The CDR3 nucleotides read TGTGCCAGCACGGGGCACCCCTACGAGCAGTACTTC.

This clone showed up just once. The rearrangement uses TRBV19 and TRBJ1-5; D is unclear. V lost 4 bases and J lost 10, with 17 bases in between. The germline gives CDR1 LNHDA, CDR2 SQIVND (reference sequence). The CDR3 spans 14 residues. This CDR3 reads CASSTSGGLEPQHF. CDR3 nucleotide sequence: TGTGCCAGTAGTACGTCCGGCGGGCTTGAACCCCAGCATTTT.